This T cell receptor (beta chain) was sequenced in a study of blood T cell repertoires in COVID-19. Study details: The origin of the acute and convalescent COVID-19 samples was the United States, Italy and Spain. T cells, B-cell-depleted T cells, or PBMCs provided the cDNA or gDNA that served as material.

The CDR3 length is 12 residues. CDR1 is MDHEN and CDR2 is SYDVKM in the germline V gene. Deletions cut 3 bases from V and 9 bases from J, with 9 bases between. Original methodology: Estimated nucleated cell counts came from reference gene primer amplification. Some clones are missing from TCRdb's copy, which holds only in-frame ones; the method was immunoSEQ multiplex PCR. Clone size and V and J calls were adopted from that table, with D and trimming inferred from the DNA. The sample carries about 75,000 clones, 88% recorded once. The sequence derives from a human donor in a cohort sampled during active COVID-19. The V and J genes are TRBV28 and TRBJ1-5, with D possibly matching TRBD1 (6 bases). Sequenced material: peripheral blood. CDR3 in amino acids: CASSFGRGPQHF. The DNA of the CDR3 is TGTGCCAGCAGTTTCGGCAGGGGGCCCCAGCATTTT.